The rows below give T cell receptor beta chains drawn from one sample of a study of regulatory T cells in long-lasting Graves disease. TCRdb re-derived calls from the multiplex PCR reads in MiXCR, one entry per CDR3 protein. The repertoire holds about 620,000 distinct CDR3 sequences, with around 17% as singletons. These data were also filed under a second study, of T cells in Graves' hyperthyroidism and ophthalmopathy.

This sample comprised peripheral blood mononuclear cells (PBMCs), obtained at new diagnosis, from a patient treated with antithyroid drugs. The receptors here all came from a woman younger than 45 with Graves disease. Each CDR3 is given with its conserved first and last residue. D genes are given only for firm matches. Size is stated for part of the rows, as once, few or many counts, or as a class when the clone is expanded.

TRBJ2-1	.	TRBV12-3/TRBV12-4	many	CASSLRVNLKYNEQFF	TGTGCCAGCAGTTTACGGGTCAACTTAAAATACAATGAGCAGTTCTTC
TRBJ1-3	.	TRBV6-5	.	CASSYSYGNKNTIYF	TGTGCCAGCAGTTACTCGTACGGAAACAAAAACACCATATATTTT
TRBJ2-1	.	TRBV28	many	CATNARGTTRDEQFF	TGTGCCACCAATGCGCGCGGGACCACGAGGGATGAGCAGTTCTTC
TRBJ2-7	.	TRBV20-1	.	CSAPKPFPLTREQYF	TGCAGTGCTCCGAAACCCTTCCCGTTGACACGCGAGCAGTACTTC
TRBJ1-1	TRBD1	TRBV20-1	many	CSAGQGAATEAFF	TGCAGTGCGGGGCAGGGGGCGGCCACTGAAGCTTTCTTT
TRBJ1-3	.	TRBV6-5	many	CASSFSGAGNTIYF	TGTGCCAGCAGTTTCTCAGGGGCTGGAAACACCATATATTTT
TRBJ2-7	TRBD1	TRBV3-1	.	CASSRNGLGTGTGEQYF	TGTGCCAGCAGCCGGAACGGACTCGGGACAGGGACGGGTGAGCAGTACTTC
TRBJ2-7	.	TRBV5-1	.	CASSLKSPSSYEQYF	TGCGCCAGCAGCTTGAAGTCACCGAGCTCCTACGAGCAGTACTTC
TRBJ1-5	.	TRBV2	many	CASSTHNLLDQPQHF	TGTGCCAGCAGTACCCATAACCTCCTCGATCAGCCCCAGCATTTT
TRBJ2-7	.	TRBV7-2	.	CASSLDRQDEQYF	TGTGCCAGCAGCTTAGACAGACAGGACGAGCAGTACTTC
TRBJ2-1	.	TRBV2	once	CASRAGRDSNEQFF	TGTGCCAGTAGAGCGGGGAGGGACAGCAATGAGCAGTTCTTC